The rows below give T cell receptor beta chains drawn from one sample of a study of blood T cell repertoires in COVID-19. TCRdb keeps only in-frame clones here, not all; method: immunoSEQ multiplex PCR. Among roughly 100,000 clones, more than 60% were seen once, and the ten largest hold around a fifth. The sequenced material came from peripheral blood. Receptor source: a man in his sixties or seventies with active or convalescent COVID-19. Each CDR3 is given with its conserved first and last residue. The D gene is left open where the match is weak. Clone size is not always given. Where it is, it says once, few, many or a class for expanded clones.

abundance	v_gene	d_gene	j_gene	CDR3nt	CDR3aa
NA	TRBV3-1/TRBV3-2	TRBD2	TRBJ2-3	TGTGCCAGCAGCTCCCTCGGCCTAGCGGGAGTGAAGGATACGCAGTATTTT	CASSSLGLAGVKDTQYF
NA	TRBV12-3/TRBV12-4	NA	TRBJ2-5	TGTGCCACCTCTGAGAGAGCAGAGACCCAGTACTTC	CATSERAETQYF
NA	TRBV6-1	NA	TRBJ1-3	TGTGCCAGCAGTGAAACAACTGGAAACACCATATATTTT	CASSETTGNTIYF
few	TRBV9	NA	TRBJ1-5	TGTGCCAGCAGTTCCGGGGGTCAGCCCCAGCATTTT	CASSSGGQPQHF
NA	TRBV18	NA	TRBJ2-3	TGTGCCAGCTCACCGAGCCTCACAGATACGCAGTATTTT	CASSPSLTDTQYF
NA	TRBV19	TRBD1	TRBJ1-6	TGTGCCAGTAGACGACAGGGGGGAACGAATTCACCCCTCCACTTT	CASRRQGGTNSPLHF
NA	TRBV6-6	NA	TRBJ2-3	TGTGCCAGCAGTGCCGACTGGCGGGATAGCACAGATACGCAGTATTTT	CASSADWRDSTDTQYF
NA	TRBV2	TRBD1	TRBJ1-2	TGTGCCAGCAGTTCAGACAGGGGTATCTATGGCTACACCTTC	CASSSDRGIYGYTF
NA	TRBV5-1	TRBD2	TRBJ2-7	TGCGCCAGCAGCCCGGGGACTAGCGGGGGGTTTACCTACGAGCAGTACTTC	CASSPGTSGGFTYEQYF
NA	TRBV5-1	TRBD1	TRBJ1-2	TGCGCCAGCAGCCTAACAACAGGGGCGGACTATGGCTACACCTTC	CASSLTTGADYGYTF
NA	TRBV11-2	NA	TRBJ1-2	TGTGCCAGCAGCCGACGGGGGGGAGGCTACACCTTC	CASSRRGGGYTF